These T cell receptor beta chains were read from a single sample in a study of identifying expanded T cells in peripheral blood. Measured with immunoSEQ multiplex PCR; TCRdb has only the in-frame clones, and not every one. This sample has 90,000 to 95,000 clones, with nearly 90% found just once. Specimen: blood. The source is a person aged 18 to 70 in good health. Each CDR3 is given with its conserved first and last residue. A D gene is named only where the DNA matches it firmly. Size is omitted from some rows. Given values are once, few, many or a class for expanded clones.

V,D,size,J,CDR3,DNA
TRBV7-2,TRBD2,.,TRBJ2-1,CASSLRTSGRIHEQFF,TGTGCCAGCAGCCTCCGGACTAGCGGGAGAATCCACGAGCAGTTCTTC
TRBV10-3,.,.,TRBJ1-5,CAISESGLGEASNQPQHF,TGTGCCATCAGTGAGTCCGGTTTGGGGGAGGCGAGCAATCAGCCCCAGCATTTT
TRBV27,TRBD1,.,TRBJ1-1,CASSQGAEAFF,TGTGCCAGCAGTCAGGGGGCCGAAGCTTTCTTT
TRBV5-4,.,.,TRBJ2-7,CASSSYEQYF,TGTGCCAGCAGCTCCTACGAGCAGTACTTC
TRBV6-1,.,.,TRBJ1-5,CASSEADNQPQHF,TGTGCCAGCAGTGAGGCCGACAATCAGCCCCAGCATTTT
TRBV30,TRBD1,.,TRBJ1-2,CAWSGRDRRLGYTF,TGTGCCTGGAGTGGCCGGGACAGACGGCTCGGCTACACCTTC
TRBV7-2,TRBD1,.,TRBJ1-1,CASSLEVRGWTEAFF,TGTGCCAGCAGCTTAGAGGTCAGGGGGTGGACTGAAGCTTTCTTT
TRBV27,TRBD1,.,TRBJ2-1,CASSLPWTGNNEQFF,TGTGCCAGCAGTTTACCATGGACAGGCAACAATGAGCAGTTCTTC
TRBV7-2,.,.,TRBJ1-2,CASSLDPVIYGYTF,TGTGCCAGCAGCTTAGACCCCGTTATCTATGGCTACACCTTC
TRBV10-3,.,few,TRBJ1-2,CAISPQGDYGYTF,TGTGCCATCAGCCCACAGGGTGACTATGGCTACACCTTC
TRBV19,.,.,TRBJ1-1,CASSYSGDWTEAFF,TGTGCCAGTAGCTACTCAGGGGATTGGACTGAAGCTTTCTTT
TRBV7-9,.,.,TRBJ1-1,CASSFQTGSYTEAFF,TGTGCCAGCAGCTTCCAGACTGGCTCATACACTGAAGCTTTCTTT
TRBV5-1,.,once,TRBJ1-1,CASSSTTDSAEAFF,TGCGCCAGCAGCTCGACTACTGACAGCGCTGAAGCTTTCTTT
TRBV5-1,.,once,TRBJ1-6,CASSSGQTYSPLHF,TGCGCCAGCAGCTCAGGACAGACATATTCACCCCTCCACTTT
TRBV6-6,TRBD2,.,TRBJ2-7,CASSYYPSGASVQYF,TGTGCCAGCAGTTACTACCCTAGCGGGGCGTCGGTGCAGTACTTC
TRBV15,TRBD1,.,TRBJ1-5,CATSNRDSLWEPQHF,TGTGCCACCAGCAACCGGGACAGCCTTTGGGAGCCCCAGCATTTT
TRBV4-2,TRBD1,.,TRBJ1-1,CASSQVQGQGSDTEAFF,TGTGCCAGCAGCCAAGTTCAGGGACAGGGATCGGACACTGAAGCTTTCTTT
TRBV6-6,.,once,TRBJ2-2,CASSKGGNTGELFF,TGTGCCAGCAGCAAAGGGGGGAACACCGGGGAGCTGTTTTTT
TRBV4-1,.,.,TRBJ2-5,CASSQGPPALGDVETQYF,TGCGCCAGCAGCCAAGGCCCACCTGCCCTGGGGGATGTGGAGACCCAGTACTTC
TRBV7-8,.,.,TRBJ1-1,CASSLMGVNTEAFF,TGTGCCAGCAGCCTGATGGGGGTGAACACTGAAGCTTTCTTT
TRBV29-1,.,.,TRBJ2-7,CSVAGRALYEQYF,TGCAGCGTTGCTGGCAGGGCCCTCTACGAGCAGTACTTC
TRBV11-1,.,.,TRBJ2-7,CASSLVRTYSYEQYF,TGTGCCAGCAGCTTAGTTCGGACTTACTCCTACGAGCAGTACTTC
TRBV30,.,.,TRBJ1-1,CAWSVGRETEAFF,TGTGCCTGGAGTGTGGGGCGGGAGACTGAAGCTTTCTTT
TRBV11-2,.,.,TRBJ2-6,CASSLVRTAKRANVLTF,TGTGCCAGCAGCTTAGTCCGGACGGCTAAGCGGGCCAACGTCCTGACTTTC
TRBV19,TRBD1,.,TRBJ1-2,CASMGQGGYGYTF,TGTGCCAGTATGGGACAGGGTGGCTATGGCTACACCTTC
TRBV10-2,.,.,TRBJ1-2,CASSEGSRGNYGYTF,TGCGCCAGCAGTGAGGGGTCACGGGGGAACTATGGCTACACCTTC
TRBV30,.,.,TRBJ1-4,CAWSVRVGEKLFF,TGTGCCTGGAGTGTACGGGTTGGAGAAAAACTGTTTTTT
TRBV2,.,.,TRBJ2-6,CASRRPSSGANVLTF,TGTGCCAGCAGAAGACCGAGCTCTGGGGCCAACGTCCTGACTTTC
TRBV10-3,.,.,TRBJ2-1,CAISAGGQATAGEQFF,TGTGCCATCAGTGCCGGGGGGCAGGCGACGGCGGGTGAGCAGTTCTTC
TRBV9,TRBD2,.,TRBJ2-7,CASSVPPGGVIHYEQYF,TGTGCCAGCAGCGTTCCCCCGGGGGGGGTAATTCACTACGAGCAGTACTTC
TRBV28,.,.,TRBJ1-1,CASLGGPLNTEAFF,TGTGCCTCACTAGGAGGACCGCTAAACACTGAAGCTTTCTTT
TRBV15,.,.,TRBJ2-7,CATSRKTRGFGEQYF,TGTGCCACCAGCAGGAAAACCAGGGGTTTTGGCGAGCAGTACTTC
TRBV6-1,TRBD1,.,TRBJ1-1,CASRAGTAMNTEAFF,TGTGCCAGCAGGGCCGGGACAGCGATGAACACTGAAGCTTTCTTT
TRBV5-1,.,.,TRBJ2-5,CASRTSQETQYF,TGCGCCAGCAGGACTAGTCAAGAGACCCAGTACTTC
TRBV11-2,.,.,TRBJ1-1,CASSPEGVGITEAFF,TGTGCCAGCAGCCCCGAGGGGGTCGGGATAACTGAAGCTTTCTTT
TRBV10-3,.,.,TRBJ1-5,CAISMDSFNQPQHF,TGTGCCATCTCCATGGACAGCTTCAATCAGCCCCAGCATTTT
TRBV10-3,.,.,TRBJ2-2,CAISEAGELFF,TGTGCCATCAGTGAAGCCGGGGAGCTGTTTTTT
TRBV5-1,.,once,TRBJ2-5,CASSLGRVEYETQYF,TGCGCCAGCAGCTTGGGGAGGGTGGAGTACGAGACCCAGTACTTC
TRBV30,.,.,TRBJ1-4,CASPGVSGEKLFF,TGTGCCTCTCCGGGCGTGTCTGGTGAAAAACTGTTTTTT
TRBV20-1,.,.,TRBJ2-7,CSAQRNYEQYF,TGCAGTGCTCAGCGGAACTACGAGCAGTACTTC
TRBV27,TRBD1,.,TRBJ2-3,CASTKEGQTFDTQYF,TGTGCCAGCACGAAAGAGGGACAGACGTTCGATACGCAGTATTTT
TRBV19,.,.,TRBJ1-2,CASSMTGDYGYTF,TGTGCCAGTAGCATGACAGGAGATTATGGCTACACCTTC
TRBV6-6,.,.,TRBJ1-5,CASSSDGYSNQPQHF,TGTGCCAGCAGCTCCGACGGATATAGCAATCAGCCCCAGCATTTT
TRBV19,TRBD1,.,TRBJ2-1,CASRPGQGSYNEQFF,TGTGCCAGTAGACCCGGACAGGGGAGTTACAATGAGCAGTTCTTC
TRBV9,TRBD1,.,TRBJ1-1,CASSVGGQATGAFF,TGTGCCAGCAGCGTAGGGGGACAGGCGACGGGGGCTTTCTTT
TRBV20-1,.,few,TRBJ1-1,CSARGNTEAFF,TGCAGTGCTAGAGGGAACACTGAAGCTTTCTTT
TRBV5-1,.,.,TRBJ1-5,CASSGGEDQPQHF,TGCGCCAGCAGCGGGGGGGAGGATCAGCCCCAGCATTTT
TRBV12-5,.,.,TRBJ1-5,CASGLVVGRSNQPQHF,TGTGCTAGTGGTTTGGTAGTTGGGAGAAGCAATCAGCCCCAGCATTTT
TRBV27,TRBD1,.,TRBJ1-6,CASSLTLQGARSPLHF,TGTGCCAGCAGTTTAACGCTACAGGGGGCAAGGTCACCCCTCCACTTT
TRBV11-2,.,.,TRBJ1-1,CASSLLIGQEAFF,TGTGCCAGCAGCTTATTAATCGGGCAGGAAGCTTTCTTT
TRBV7-9,TRBD1,.,TRBJ2-1,CASSAGTGEFF,TGTGCCAGCAGCGCCGGGACAGGGGAGTTCTTC